Given below is one T cell receptor (beta chain) in context. Its antigen is undetermined. CDR1 and CDR2 (germline): MNHEY, SMNVEV (reference sequence). V was cut by 4 bases and J by 3 bases, with 13 bases left in between. The length of the CDR3 is 15 residues. TCRdb re-called the reads through MiXCR, storing one row per CDR3 protein. The profile shows approximately 910,000 distinct CDR3 sequences, approximately 31% of them singletons. The data are from a study of T cell repertoires in cytomegalovirus infection. About the research overall: Peptides in the study included HLA-C-restricted and HLA-B-restricted CMV epitopes. It can be stated that public TCR beta signatures indicated CMV infection as well as a matching HLA type. Findings and caveats of the study: Within the response measured ex vivo, HLA-C-restricted CMV-specific TCR beta clonotypes were dominant. Totalled public TCR beta family frequency picked out people who carried CMV plus the relevant HLA.

The sequence came from a human donor in good health (CMV status not recorded). Some clones in this sample may be carry-over from other donors' samples. Sequenced material: cultured CD8+ T cells from PBMCs, taken from culture after CMV antigen stimulation. The V gene is TRBV27, the J gene TRBJ1-5; D ambiguous. Here the CDR3 DNA reads TGTGCCAGCAGTTCCTGGACGGGTGACAATCAGCCCCAGCATTTT. Its translation is CASSSWTGDNQPQHF.